This T cell receptor (beta chain) is from a study of shared clonotypes between healthy human individuals. The junction had 11 bases not matched to a gene; V was cut back by 10 bases and J by 5 bases. The germline V gene encodes CDR1 MNHEY and CDR2 SMNVEV (reference sequence). This CDR3 is built from 15 residues. Assay: immunoSEQ multiplex PCR; the TCRdb copy retains only in-frame clones and omits some. The table lists 400,000 or so clones, about 96% of them singletons. The origin of this receptor is a man aged 25-40 years in good health. The chain has TRBV27 and TRBJ2-3; 11 bases map to TRBD2. Sequences were obtained from memory CD8+ T cells sorted from blood. Subset noted: CD45RO+ cells pooled with CCR7-negative TemRA cells. This CDR3 reads CATISGRARGDTQYF. The DNA of the CDR3 is TGTGCCACCATTAGCGGGAGGGCCAGAGGAGATACGCAGTATTTT.